This TCR beta chain comes out of a study of OX40 agonist ivuxolimab in advanced cancers. Study as a whole: Averaging 60 years in age, with a range of about 23 to 79, the cohort was about 85% male. The study's findings and limits: At 0.1 to 3.0 mg/kg and by week 6, clonal expansion occurred in CD4+ and CD8+ blood T cells. Mean expanded clone counts were higher in CD8+ than CD4+ T cells.

The germline CDR1 and CDR2 sequences are GTSNPN and SVGIG (reference sequence). V lost 3 bases to trimming and J lost 7 bases, with 7 bases between them. This CDR3 is built from 12 residues. Sequencing was performed with immunoSEQ multiplex PCR; in TCRdb, only in-frame clones are kept and a portion is missing. The profile shows 65,000 to 95,000 clones, roughly 87% of them singletons. Concerning this clone: Its antigen remains unidentified.

Systemic immunosuppression or a history of autoimmune disease excluded patients. The TCR comes from an adult with an advanced solid tumor such as melanoma, head and neck, liver or kidney cancer. V and J are TRBV30 and TRBJ1-6; D is uncertain. The sample in question was CD4+ or CD8+ T cells sorted from blood, obtained in a trial of the OX40 agonist ivuxolimab. The CDR3: CAWRPGNSPLHF. CDR3 nucleotide sequence: TGTGCCTGGAGGCCTGGGAATTCACCCCTCCACTTT.